These 20 T cell receptor beta chains came from one sample sequenced in a study of vaccination effects on CD4 cells after COVID-19 (dated by TCRdb to 2021 to 2024). Their antigens are not known. Library preparation employed the immunoSEQ multiplex PCR assay. The clones in this table, taken by TCRdb from immuneACCESS, are in-frame only. Not every clone is retained; where verified, under half of the shortfall comes from an unresolved V gene, and the cause of the rest is unknown. This sample lists approximately 70,000 clones; roughly 75% were detected once. The ten largest clones add up to less than 2.5% of the sample. After around eleven days of culture, CD4+ T cells were isolated with the EasySep CD4+ T cell isolation kit. Each participant received two doses of an mRNA SARS-CoV-2 vaccine, either BNT162b2 or mRNA-1273. This specimen was CD4+ T cells from PBMCs cultured without peptide, taken after COVID-19 vaccination. All receptors come from a human donor who received a COVID-19 vaccine.

This clone appeared a few times. The chain couples TRBV19 to TRBJ2-2; 8 nucleotides match TRBD2. V was pared by 4 bases and J by 3 bases, with 7 bases of the junction left unmatched. CDR1 is LNHDA, CDR2 SQIVND, per germline (reference sequence). The CDR3 length is 16 residues. The CDR3 bases are TGTGCCAGTAGTAATCCGGCGGGGGGCCACACCGGGGAGCTGTTTTTT. This codes for CASSNPAGGHTGELFF.

This clone was recorded once. The chain combines TRBV24-1 with TRBJ2-1; 9 bases map to TRBD1. Germline CDR1 is KGHDR and CDR2 is SFDVKD. With V trimmed by 3 bases and J by 6 bases, 14 bases remained unmatched. This CDR3 spans 18 amino acids. CDR3 protein: CATSDPSGGQGLGNEQFF. DNA for the CDR3: TGTGCCACCAGTGATCCTTCCGGGGGACAGGGACTCGGCAATGAGCAGTTCTTC.

This clone was found once. The CDR3 sequence is CASSRGTGSGASYNSPLHF. The CDR3 coding sequence is TGCGCCAGCAGCCGTGGGACAGGGTCAGGGGCCTCCTATAATTCACCCCTCCACTTT. The chain combines TRBV5-1 with TRBJ1-6; 9 nucleotides line up with TRBD1. The CDR3 has 19 residues. Unmatched junction bases numbered 11, after V lost 4 bases and J lost 0 bases. CDR1 is SGHRS and CDR2 is YFSETQ in the germline V gene.

The genes are TRBV5-1 and TRBJ2-6; the match to TRBD1 covers 7 bases. Trimming removed 7 bases from V and 1 base from J; junction bases left unmatched: 8. CDR1 and CDR2 (germline): SGHRS, YFSETQ. The CDR3 totals 16 residues. The DNA for the CDR3 is TGCGCCAGCTTTCGGGACAGCCCATCTGGGGCCAACGTCCTGACTTTC. It yields the protein CASFRDSPSGANVLTF.

This chain joins TRBV18 and TRBJ1-1; the D gene is possibly TRBD1 (6 bases). V lost 3 bases to trimming and J lost 3 bases, with 17 bases between them. Germline V gene lookup returns CDR1 KGHSH and CDR2 LQKENI. This CDR3 comprises 16 residues. The CDR3 loop is CASSPVQGSLDTEAFF. The CDR3 region has the DNA TGTGCCAGCTCACCCGTTCAGGGGAGCCTTGACACTGAAGCTTTCTTT.

The rearrangement links TRBV27 to TRBJ2-7, with 9 bases lining up with TRBD1. The V gene end was trimmed by 6 bases and the J gene end by 4 bases; junction bases not matched to a gene: 4. Germline CDR1 reads MNHEY; CDR2 reads SMNVEV (reference sequence). The CDR3 sequence is 13 residues long. As DNA, the CDR3 is TGTGCCAGCAGCCGGGGACAGGGATACGAGCAGTACGTC. Protein product: CASSRGQGYEQYV.

This chain links TRBV5-1 with TRBJ1-1; D ambiguous. Germline V gene data show CDR1 as SGHRS and CDR2 as YFSETQ. V was pared by 2 bases and J by 0 bases, with 8 bases between. This CDR3 is 14 amino acids long. The CDR3 reads CASSLQTVNTEAFF. Here the CDR3 DNA reads TGCGCCAGCAGCTTACAGACGGTGAACACTGAAGCTTTCTTT.

This clone came up a few times. The V and J genes are TRBV10-3 and TRBJ2-3; TRBD2 is a possible D gene (6 bases). With 8 bases removed from V and 7 bases from J, the gap between germline ends came to 13 bases. The V gene's germline CDR1 is ENHRY and CDR2 SYGVKD. The CDR3 covers 12 residues. The CDR3 DNA reads as TGTGCCATCTCGCCTGGGGGGAATACGCAGTATTTT. It yields the protein CAISPGGNTQYF.

The chain couples TRBV5-8 to TRBJ2-3; 7 nucleotides line up with TRBD1. Germline loops: CDR1 SGHTS, CDR2 YDEGEE. The length of the CDR3 is 15 residues. V lost 0 bases and J lost 1; bases outside the gene matches: 2. CDR3 in DNA: TGTGCCAGCAGCTTGGGACAGGGAGGCACAGATACGCAGTATTTT. This encodes CASSLGQGGTDTQYF.

In DNA form, the CDR3 reads TGTGCCAGCAGTTACTGGGAGGGGGCAGGGGAGACCCAGTACTTC. This gives the protein CASSYWEGAGETQYF. The rearrangement uses TRBV6-6 and TRBJ2-5, with D perhaps TRBD1 or TRBD2 (7 bases each). The V gene lost 1 base and the J gene lost 5 bases, with 14 bases spanning the gap. Germline values: CDR1 MNHNY, CDR2 SVGAGI (reference sequence). This CDR3 region has 15 residues.

The gene calls are TRBV6-5 and TRBJ1-5; D unresolved. Germline CDR1 and CDR2: MNHEY and SVGAGI. The CDR3 consists of 14 residues. With 2 bases removed from V and 2 bases from J, the gap between germline ends came to 7 bases. CDR3 loop: CASSYGVGNQPQHF. As DNA, the CDR3 is TGTGCCAGCAGTTACGGGGTGGGCAATCAGCCCCAGCATTTT.

The V call is TRBV4-1, the J call TRBJ1-1; TRBD1 is a possible D gene (5 bases). This CDR3 is 15 amino acids long. Trimming removed 0 bases at V and 4 bases at J, with 12 bases between. Germline V gene data show CDR1 as MGHRA and CDR2 as YSYEKL. This chain's CDR3 is CASSQDTGDGTEAFF. CDR3 sequence (DNA): TGCGCCAGCAGCCAAGATACGGGGGACGGCACTGAAGCTTTCTTT.

The chain links TRBV3-1 (or the pseudogene TRBV3-2) to TRBJ2-1; either TRBD1 or TRBD2 may supply D (5 bases each). CDR3 length: 14 amino acids. Germline-derived CDR1 and CDR2 are LGHDT and YNNKEL (reference sequence). Trimming shortened V by 5 bases and J by 9 bases, and 17 bases separated the two germline ends. In DNA form, the CDR3 reads TGTGCCAGCAGCAAGCAGGGTTTTGGGAGTGAGCAGTTCTTC. Its protein is CASSKQGFGSEQFF.

The chain employs TRBV4-1 and TRBJ1-2; D might be TRBD1 (6 bases). V was clipped by 5 bases and J by 4 bases, with 14 bases between them. The germline V gene has CDR1 MGHRA and CDR2 YSYEKL. CDR3 length equals 14 residues. CDR3 in DNA: TGCGCCAGCAGCTACCGGGACATGAGCTATGGCTACACCTTC. Amino acid sequence: CASSYRDMSYGYTF.

This clone was picked up one time. The V call is TRBV27, the J call TRBJ1-6; D uncertain. V was clipped by 11 bases and J by 8 bases, with 13 bases between them. This CDR3 comprises 12 residues. Germline V gene sequence: CDR1 MNHEY, CDR2 SMNVEV (reference sequence). The CDR3 nucleotides read TGTGCCGCCGGACCCCGGGATTCACCCCTCCACTTT. Translated: CAAGPRDSPLHF.

The chain joins TRBV11-2 to TRBJ1-5; D ambiguous. Trimming stripped 5 bases from V and 7 bases from J, with 12 bases between. CDR1 SGHAT and CDR2 FQNNGV come from the germline V gene. This CDR3 has 13 amino acids. In DNA, the CDR3 is TGTGCCAGCAGCCGAGACCAGCAGCAGCCCCAGCATTTT. This gives the protein CASSRDQQQPQHF.

In its sample, this clone was seen a few times. This chain uses TRBV18 with TRBJ2-5; 10 positions agree with TRBD1. Germline V CDR1 and CDR2: KGHSH, LQKENI. The CDR3 length is 18 residues. Trimming cost V 10 bases and J 0 bases; bases outside gene matches: 17. The CDR3 DNA reads as TGTGCCACCTCCGGGACAGGGGCCGTAACCAGGTACCAAGAGACCCAGTACTTC. It codes for CATSGTGAVTRYQETQYF.

This chain uses TRBV7-9 with TRBJ2-6; possibly TRBD2 for D (5 bases). This CDR3 is built from 14 residues. Germline values: CDR1 SEHNR, CDR2 FQNEAQ (reference sequence). V was cut by 8 bases and J by 1 base, with 9 bases left in between. CDR3 bases: TGTGCCAGCTCGGAGGAATCTGGGGCCAACGTCCTGACTTTC. As protein: CASSEESGANVLTF.

The chain couples TRBV29-1 to TRBJ1-5, with D uncertain. The CDR3 is 13 amino acids. V was cut by 3 bases and J by 4 bases, with 10 bases left in between. Germline lookup yields CDR1 SQVTM and CDR2 ANQGSEA. The CDR3 reads CSVEAGNNQPQHF. CDR3 in DNA: TGCAGCGTTGAGGCTGGGAATAATCAGCCCCAGCATTTT.

The chain employs TRBV7-8 and TRBJ1-2; 8 positions agree with TRBD1. The CDR3 contains 16 residues. V was clipped by 0 bases and J by 2 bases; unmatched bases: 5. CDR1 and CDR2 from the germline V gene are SGHVS and FQNEAQ. CDR3 residues: CASSLAGQGPNYGYTF. Here the CDR3 DNA reads TGTGCCAGCAGCTTAGCTGGACAGGGACCAAACTATGGCTACACCTTC.